This T cell receptor beta chain was sequenced in a study of T-cell reconstitution after alpha-beta-depleted transplantation in children. As it was prepared, the TCRbeta library received unique molecular identifiers. MiXCR, run by TCRdb on the PCR reads, gives a single entry per CDR3 protein. Among around 200,000 distinct CDR3 sequences, approximately 9.5% were seen once, and the ten largest hold less than 8%. This clonotype was sampled from a human donor who donated a stem cell graft to a child with acute lymphoblastic leukemia. Sequencing used PBMCs from the stem cell graft donor, obtained from the stem cell graft.

Written as DNA, the CDR3 is TGTGCCAGCAGTTACAGGCGGGGCATGAACACTGAAGCTTTCTTT. Protein sequence: CASSYRRGMNTEAFF. This chain uses TRBV6-2 or TRBV6-3 with TRBJ1-1; TRBD1 is a possible D gene (5 bases). CDR1 MNHEY and CDR2 SVGEGT come from the germline V gene. The V and J ends lost 2 bases and 0 bases respectively, with 10 bases between them. The CDR3 sequence is 15 residues long.